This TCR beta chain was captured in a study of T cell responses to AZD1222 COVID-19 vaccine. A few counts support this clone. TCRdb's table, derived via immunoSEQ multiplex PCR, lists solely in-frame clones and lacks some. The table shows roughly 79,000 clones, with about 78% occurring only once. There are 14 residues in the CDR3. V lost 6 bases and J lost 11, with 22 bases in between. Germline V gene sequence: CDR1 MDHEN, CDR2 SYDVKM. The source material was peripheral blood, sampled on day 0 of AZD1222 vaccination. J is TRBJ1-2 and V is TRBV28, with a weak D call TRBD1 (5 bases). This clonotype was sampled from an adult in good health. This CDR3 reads CASRDIQFSQGYTF. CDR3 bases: TGTGCCAGCAGAGATATCCAATTTAGTCAGGGATACACCTTC.